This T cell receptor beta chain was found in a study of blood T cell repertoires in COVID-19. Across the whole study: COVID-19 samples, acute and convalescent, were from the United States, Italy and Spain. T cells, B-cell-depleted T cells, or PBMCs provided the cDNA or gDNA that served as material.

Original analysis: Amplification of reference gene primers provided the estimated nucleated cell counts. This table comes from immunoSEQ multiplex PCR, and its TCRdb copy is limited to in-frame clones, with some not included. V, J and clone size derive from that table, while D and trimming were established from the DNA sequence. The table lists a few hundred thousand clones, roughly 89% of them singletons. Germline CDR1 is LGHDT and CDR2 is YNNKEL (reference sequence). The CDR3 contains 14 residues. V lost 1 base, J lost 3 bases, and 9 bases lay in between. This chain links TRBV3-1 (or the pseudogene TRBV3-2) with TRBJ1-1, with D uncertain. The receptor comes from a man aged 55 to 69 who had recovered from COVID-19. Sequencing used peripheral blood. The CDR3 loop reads CASSQGTFHTEAFF. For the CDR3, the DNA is TGTGCCAGCAGCCAAGGGACTTTTCACACTGAAGCTTTCTTT.